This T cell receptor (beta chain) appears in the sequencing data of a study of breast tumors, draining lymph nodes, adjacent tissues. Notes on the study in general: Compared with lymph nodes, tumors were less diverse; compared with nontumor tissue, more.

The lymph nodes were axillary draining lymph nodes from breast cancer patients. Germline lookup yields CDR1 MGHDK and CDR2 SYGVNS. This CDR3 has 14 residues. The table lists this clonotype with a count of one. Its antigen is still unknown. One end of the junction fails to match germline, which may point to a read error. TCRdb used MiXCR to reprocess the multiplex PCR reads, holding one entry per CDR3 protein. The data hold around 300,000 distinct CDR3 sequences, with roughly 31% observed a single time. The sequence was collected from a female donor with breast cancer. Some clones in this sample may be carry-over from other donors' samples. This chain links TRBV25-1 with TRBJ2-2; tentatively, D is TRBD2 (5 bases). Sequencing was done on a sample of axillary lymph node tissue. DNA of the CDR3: TGTGCCAGCAGTGAAGTGGGAGTCACCGGGGATCTGCTTTTT. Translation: CASSEVGVTGDLLF.